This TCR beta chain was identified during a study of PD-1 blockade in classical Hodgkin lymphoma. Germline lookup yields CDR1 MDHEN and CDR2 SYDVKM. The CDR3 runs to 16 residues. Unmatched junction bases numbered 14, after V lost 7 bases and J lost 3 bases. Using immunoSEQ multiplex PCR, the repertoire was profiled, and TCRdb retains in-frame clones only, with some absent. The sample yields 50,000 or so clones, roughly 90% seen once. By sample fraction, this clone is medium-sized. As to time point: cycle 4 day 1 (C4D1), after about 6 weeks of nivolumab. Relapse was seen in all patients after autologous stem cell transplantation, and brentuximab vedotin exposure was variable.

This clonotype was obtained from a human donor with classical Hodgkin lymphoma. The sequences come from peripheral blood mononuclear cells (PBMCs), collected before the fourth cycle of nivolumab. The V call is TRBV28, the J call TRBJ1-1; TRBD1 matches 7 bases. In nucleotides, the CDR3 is TGTGCCAGCACCTCCCAGGGGGGGCGCAGGGACACTGAAGCTTTCTTT. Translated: CASTSQGGRRDTEAFF.